The next 10 T cell receptor beta chains were all read from a single sample in a study. MiXCR was run by TCRdb on the 5' RACE reads, yielding one entry per CDR3 protein. The sample has approximately 7,900 distinct CDR3 sequences; 65% to 70% are singletons. Sequenced material: tumor-infiltrating naive CD4+ T cells sorted from the breast tumor. Subset denoted: naive CD4+ T cells, CD4+CD45RA+CD25-. The receptors shown here come from a female donor with breast cancer.

The chain is built from TRBV2 and TRBJ1-1; a possible D gene is TRBD1 (5 bases). V lost 7 bases and J 10 bases, leaving 13 bases between the germline ends. CDR3 length equals 11 residues. The germline gives CDR1 SNHLY, CDR2 FYNNEI. Here the CDR3 reads CASNGAGGAFF. The CDR3 DNA sequence: TGTGCCAGCAACGGGGCGGGAGGAGCTTTCTTT. The full variable domain, its missing parts supplied by reference TRBV2 and TRBJ1-1, is EPEVTQTPSHQVTQMGQEVILRCVPISNHLYFYWYRQILGQKVEFLVSFYNNEISEKSEIFDDQFSVERPDGSNFTLKIRSTKLEDSAMYFCASNGAGGAFFGQGTRLTVV.

The CDR3 DNA sequence: TGTGCCTGGAGTGGCCCCGTCGGGGCGGGACGTGAAAAACTGTTTTTT. As protein: CAWSGPVGAGREKLFF. The chain uses TRBV30 and TRBJ1-4; D is possibly TRBD1 (5 bases). Germline CDR1 and CDR2: GTSNPN and SVGIG (reference sequence). V dropped 1 base and J dropped 7 bases, with 19 bases sitting between them. The CDR3 length is 16 residues.

This clonotype has only a few counts. The genes are TRBV29-1 and TRBJ2-5; TRBD1 is a possible D gene (6 bases). The V gene's germline CDR1 is SQVTM and CDR2 ANQGSEA. Trimming took 7 bases from V and 2 from J, leaving 11 bases between them. CDR3 size: 12 residues. CDR3 sequence reads: CSGKQGQETQYF. The CDR3 region has the DNA TGCAGCGGGAAACAGGGTCAAGAGACCCAGTACTTC.

The rearrangement links TRBV5-1 to TRBJ2-2; D is ambiguous. V lost 1 base and J lost 8, with 3 bases in between. The CDR3 sequence is 11 residues long. Germline values: CDR1 SGHRS, CDR2 YFSETQ. The CDR3 loop reads CASSLRGELFF. CDR3 DNA: TGCGCCAGCAGCTTGAGGGGGGAGCTGTTTTTT.

The chain is built from TRBV5-1 and TRBJ2-2, with D perhaps matching TRBD2 (6 bases). The CDR3 has 15 residues. Trimming took off 2 bases at V and 3 bases at J, with 11 bases between the two ends. The germline CDR1 and CDR2 sequences are SGHRS and YFSETQ. The CDR3 is CASSLGGYDTGELFF. The CDR3 DNA reads as TGCGCCAGCAGCTTAGGAGGGTATGACACCGGGGAGCTGTTTTTT.

As regards this clonotype: A much bigger clone sits one base away, suggesting this may be a read error. The chain couples TRBV27 to TRBJ2-6; D unresolved. Per the germline V gene, CDR1 is MNHEY and CDR2 is SMNVEV (reference sequence). CDR3 length: 16 amino acids. V was cut by 6 bases and J by 2 bases, with 14 bases left in between. The CDR3, as DNA: TGTGCCAGCAGACACGGACGGACCCCTGGGGCCAACGTCCTGACTTTC. Protein sequence: CASRHGRTPGANVLTF.

This clonotype was observed a handful of times. The gene calls are TRBV5-1 and TRBJ2-1, with D perhaps assigned TRBD1 or TRBD2 (6 bases each). V was trimmed by 4 bases and J by 3 bases, leaving 17 bases between them. The CDR3 has 16 residues. Germline lookup yields CDR1 SGHRS and CDR2 YFSETQ. CDR3 coding DNA: TGCGCCAGCAGCCCGGAGCCCGGGGGCCTCTACAATGAGCAGTTCTTC. It is translated as CASSPEPGGLYNEQFF.

The rearrangement uses TRBV10-3 and TRBJ2-5; D may be TRBD1 (6 bases). In germline, CDR1 is ENHRY, CDR2 SYGVKD. V lost 0 bases and J 6 bases, leaving 8 bases between the germline ends. There are 13 residues in the CDR3. The CDR3 sequence: CAISESTGKTQYF. DNA of the CDR3: TGTGCCATCAGTGAGTCTACAGGGAAGACCCAGTACTTC.

This clonotype was seen a handful of times. The chain joins TRBV5-6 to TRBJ2-7, with TRBD1 matching 9 bases. From germline, CDR1 is SGHDT and CDR2 YYEEEE. V was pared by 0 bases and J by 7 bases, with 2 bases of the junction left unmatched. The length of the CDR3 is 13 residues. The CDR3: CASSLAGTGEQYF. The CDR3 coding sequence is TGTGCCAGCAGCTTGGCCGGGACAGGGGAGCAGTACTTC.

DNA for the CDR3: TGCAGTGCAACCGAAACGACAGCTAACTATGGCTACACCTTC. It specifies CSATETTANYGYTF. The chain employs TRBV20-1 and TRBJ1-2; possibly TRBD1 for D (5 bases). This CDR3 has 14 amino acids. The germline V gene has CDR1 DFQATT and CDR2 SNEGSKA (reference sequence). V was pared by 6 bases and J by 0 bases, with 14 bases between.